This TCR beta chain originates from a study of cytomegalovirus exposure and HLA in healthy donors. General study findings and limits: Upon later analysis, TCR association rates were observed to vary by HLA locus, being highest for DRB1 and lowest for HLA-C. Among CMV-associated TCR beta chains, most appeared HLA-restricted in a later analysis. A link between a missense DCLRE1C variant and TCR beta V- and J-gene trimming emerged from a later analysis.

As for the donors, each was a healthy bone marrow donor. Germline CDR1 SGHDT, CDR2 YYEEEE. Trimming pared 4 bases from V and 4 bases from J, leaving 10 bases between. This CDR3 region has 13 residues. Primers included in the PCR were 60 Vbeta and 13 Jbeta primers. Some clones are missing from TCRdb's copy, which holds only in-frame ones; the method was immunoSEQ multiplex PCR. The sample includes 150,000 to 200,000 clones, approximately 11% of them seen just once. To note about this clone: What it recognizes is unknown.

The sequence was obtained from a man in his fifties or sixties in good health and CMV-seropositive. The source material was PBMCs. This rearrangement joins TRBV5-6 to TRBJ2-3; perhaps TRBD1 as D (6 bases). The chain's CDR3 is CASSTGSPDTQYF. The CDR3 DNA reads as TGTGCCAGCAGCACAGGGTCCCCAGATACGCAGTATTTT.